Following are 22 T cell receptor beta chains from one sample sequenced in a study of PD-L1 blockade in urothelial cancer. The protocol was immunoSEQ multiplex PCR, while the TCRdb copy is restricted to in-frame clones and leaves out a portion. The sample consists of 35,000 to 45,000 clones, approximately 90% of them appearing once. The sample here was PBMCs, taken around atezolizumab (anti-PD-L1) treatment. Every receptor here comes from a man aged 65-85 years with urothelial cancer.

The chain is built from TRBV5-1 and TRBJ2-7; D ambiguous. The CDR3 contains 11 residues. V gave up 5 bases and J gave up 6 bases, with 9 bases separating them. Germline CDR1 and CDR2: SGHRS and YFSETQ. CDR3 amino acids: CASSPSTEQYF. In DNA form, the CDR3 reads TGCGCCAGCAGTCCAAGCACCGAGCAGTACTTC.

V gene TRBV5-1 combines with J gene TRBJ2-1, with D unresolved. V dropped 4 bases and J dropped 5 bases, with 13 bases sitting between them. From germline, CDR1 is SGHRS and CDR2 YFSETQ. This CDR3 contains 14 residues. DNA for the CDR3: TGCGCCAGCAGCCCCAATAGACTTCACAATGAGCAGTTCTTC. Protein product: CASSPNRLHNEQFF.

CDR3 nucleotide sequence: TGTGCCAGCAGCTTAAAATCTGGCGGGAGGAGGGATGAGCAGTTCTTC. This gives the protein CASSLKSGGRRDEQFF. V is TRBV7-2 and J is TRBJ2-1, with 8 positions matching TRBD2. There are 16 residues in the CDR3. Trimming removed 2 bases from V and 8 bases from J; junction bases left unmatched: 11. Per the germline V gene, CDR1 is SGHTA and CDR2 is FQGNSA.

The chain couples TRBV7-2 to TRBJ2-7; maybe TRBD2 (6 bases). The CDR3 covers 15 residues. CDR1 and CDR2 from the germline V gene are SGHTA and FQGNSA. Trimming took 5 bases from V and 1 from J, leaving 15 bases between them. The CDR3 spells CASSPHTGVSYEQYF. The CDR3 nucleotides are TGTGCCAGCAGCCCACACACGGGGGTATCCTACGAGCAGTACTTC.

The chain has TRBV6-1 and TRBJ2-7; the match to TRBD2 covers 12 bases. There are 15 residues in the CDR3. Germline V lookup: CDR1 MNHNS, CDR2 SASEGT. After removal of 4 bases from V and 8 bases from J, the junction contained 9 bases not matched to a gene. For the CDR3, the DNA is TGTGCCAGCAGTGCTATCCTAGCGGGAGGGCCAAAGCAGTACTTC. It specifies CASSAILAGGPKQYF.

The chain joins TRBV5-1 to TRBJ1-4; D ambiguous. This CDR3 is 15 amino acids long. CDR1 SGHRS and CDR2 YFSETQ come from the germline V gene. The V end was cut by 0 bases, the J end by 8 bases, with 14 bases between. Written as DNA, the CDR3 is TGCGCCAGCAGCTTGGCAGCGCCCGATTTGGAAAAACTGTTTTTT. Amino acids: CASSLAAPDLEKLFF.

The V gene is TRBV11-2, the J gene TRBJ2-7, with D maybe TRBD2 (5 bases). This CDR3 is built from 11 residues. Germline assignment: CDR1 SGHAT and CDR2 FQNNGV. V was pared by 5 bases and J by 5 bases, with 7 bases between. The CDR3 DNA is TGTGCCAGCAGCACCGGGGACGAGCAGTACTTC. This encodes CASSTGDEQYF.

The chain is built from TRBV5-8 and TRBJ1-2; D gene uncertain. CDR1 and CDR2 from the germline V gene are SGHTS and YDEGEE. This CDR3 is built from 13 residues. V shed 3 bases and J shed 7 bases, with 13 bases lying between them. CDR3 in DNA: TGTGCCAGCAGCTCGGACGGACTGTTTGGCTACACCTTC. Encoded protein: CASSSDGLFGYTF.

The rearrangement joins TRBV7-9 to TRBJ2-4, with a tentative D call TRBD1 (6 bases). The germline V gene encodes CDR1 SEHNR and CDR2 FQNEAQ (reference sequence). Between the trimmed V and J ends, which lost 0 bases and 13 bases, there was a span of 16 bases. CDR3 length: 14 residues. CDR3 sequence (DNA): TGTGCCAGCAGCTTAGCAGGGGACACAGGGTCCCAGTACTTC. Translated, it gives CASSLAGDTGSQYF.

The chain has TRBV10-3 and TRBJ2-3, with 8 positions matching TRBD1. Germline CDR1 reads ENHRY; CDR2 reads SYGVKD. This CDR3 has 15 residues. Trimming cost V 7 bases and J 4 bases; bases outside gene matches: 10. CDR3 nucleotides: TGTGCCATCACCAGGACAGGGACGGGGGCAGATACGCAGTATTTT. This codes for CAITRTGTGADTQYF.

The chain joins TRBV5-6 to TRBJ2-1, with 9 bases identical to TRBD2. Germline V gene lookup returns CDR1 SGHDT and CDR2 YYEEEE. The CDR3 totals 16 residues. The V gene end was trimmed by 3 bases and the J gene end by 6 bases; junction bases not matched to a gene: 10. CDR3 residues: CASSSWGLAGTNEQFF. CDR3 nucleotide sequence: TGTGCCAGCAGCTCCTGGGGGCTAGCGGGGACCAATGAGCAGTTCTTC.

This sequence joins TRBV19 and TRBJ2-5; possible D gene TRBD2, 6 bases. Germline CDR1 and CDR2: LNHDA and SQIVND (reference sequence). The CDR3 covers 16 residues. The V and J ends lost 8 bases and 2 bases respectively, with 21 bases between them. The CDR3 reads CASGKGRGNPQETQYF. The CDR3 DNA sequence: TGTGCCAGTGGCAAGGGGCGGGGAAACCCACAAGAGACCCAGTACTTC.

V is TRBV7-9 and J is TRBJ2-5, with TRBD2 as a possible D gene (6 bases). The CDR3 is 13 amino acids. The germline V gene encodes CDR1 SEHNR and CDR2 FQNEAQ (reference sequence). The V and J ends lost 5 bases and 5 bases respectively, with 12 bases between them. The CDR3 loop is CASSPPGGETQYF. The CDR3 DNA follows: TGTGCCAGCAGCCCACCTGGGGGGGAGACCCAGTACTTC.

V is TRBV5-4 and J is TRBJ2-1; 7 bases are shared with TRBD2. The V gene's germline CDR1 is SGHNT and CDR2 YYREEE (reference sequence). CDR3 length: 15 amino acids. The trim removed 2 bases at V and 6 bases at J, leaving 8 bases unmatched. The CDR3 spells CASSFGGSGGNEQFF. The CDR3 region has the DNA TGTGCCAGCAGCTTCGGCGGCTCGGGGGGCAATGAGCAGTTCTTC. Combining the CDR3 with reference TRBV5-4 and TRBJ2-1 gives the whole variable domain ETGVTQSPTHLIKTRGQQVTLRCSSQSGHNTVSWYQQALGQGPQFIFQYYREEENGRGNFPPRFSGLQFPNYSSELNVNALELDDSALYLCASSFGGSGGNEQFFGPGTRLTVL.

The chain is built from TRBV18 and TRBJ2-2; 8 bases align to TRBD1. The CDR3 sequence is 14 residues long. Germline-derived CDR1 and CDR2 are KGHSH and LQKENI. After removal of 5 bases from V and 6 bases from J, the junction contained 5 bases not matched to a gene. The CDR3 region is CASSYGQGPGELFF. CDR3 DNA sequence: TGTGCCAGCTCATACGGACAGGGTCCCGGGGAGCTGTTTTTT.

This rearrangement joins TRBV25-1 to TRBJ1-3; D is perhaps TRBD1 (6 bases). Germline lookup yields CDR1 MGHDK and CDR2 SYGVNS. This CDR3 region has 15 residues. Trimming removed 6 bases from V and 2 bases from J, with 14 bases in between. This CDR3 reads CASSPHREAGNTIYF. CDR3 coding DNA: TGTGCCAGCAGCCCCCACAGGGAAGCTGGAAACACCATATATTTT.

V gene TRBV9 combines with J gene TRBJ2-5; TRBD2 agrees at 8 bases. With 7 bases clipped from V and 1 base from J, the junction kept 12 bases outside the gene matches. From germline, CDR1 is SGDLS and CDR2 YYNGEE. The CDR3 length is 16 residues. The DNA of the CDR3 is TGTGCCAGCGCCCGTAGTCCCACTAGCGGCCAAGAGACCCAGTACTTC. This sequence encodes CASARSPTSGQETQYF.

The CDR3 region is CASSLGSGTSGRTEQYF. The CDR3 DNA reads TGTGCCAGCAGCTTAGGGTCCGGGACTAGCGGGAGGACCGAGCAGTACTTC. The chain carries TRBV7-6 and TRBJ2-7, with 15 bases aligning to TRBD2. Trimming removed 1 base from V and 6 bases from J; junction bases left unmatched: 7. This CDR3 region has 17 residues. CDR1 is SGHVS and CDR2 is FNYEAQ in the germline V gene.

J is TRBJ2-1 and V is TRBV6-1, with 8 bases aligning to TRBD2. V was clipped by 7 bases and J by 3 bases; unmatched bases: 5. Germline assignment: CDR1 MNHNS and CDR2 SASEGT. This CDR3 has 14 amino acids. The CDR3 is CASIAGRGYNEQFF. DNA of the CDR3: TGTGCCAGCATAGCGGGGAGGGGCTACAATGAGCAGTTCTTC.

This chain links TRBV2 with TRBJ2-7; 9 bases are a match to TRBD1. The CDR3 length is 12 residues. Germline CDR1 is SNHLY and CDR2 is FYNNEI. V lost 8 bases to trimming and J lost 3 bases; unmatched junction nucleotides: 2. CDR3 region: CASRDRVYEQYF. The DNA of the CDR3 is TGTGCCAGCCGGGACAGGGTCTACGAGCAGTACTTC.

V and J are TRBV28 and TRBJ1-2; the D gene is possibly TRBD1 (5 bases). Deletions cut 4 bases from V and 4 bases from J, with 7 bases between. The CDR3 has 12 residues. Germline loops: CDR1 MDHEN, CDR2 SYDVKM. CDR3 in amino acids: CASSSGIYGYTF. The DNA of the CDR3 is TGTGCCAGCAGTTCAGGGATCTATGGCTACACCTTC.

V gene TRBV9 combines with J gene TRBJ2-5; TRBD2 matches at 9 bases. Germline CDR1 is SGDLS and CDR2 is YYNGEE. The length of the CDR3 is 15 residues. V lost 2 bases, J lost 1 base, and 3 bases stayed unmatched. The CDR3 protein is CASSVSGSPQETQYF. The CDR3 coding sequence is TGTGCCAGCAGCGTTAGCGGGAGTCCCCAAGAGACCCAGTACTTC.